These T cell receptor beta chains were read from a single sample in a study of cytomegalovirus exposure and HLA in healthy donors. The assay was immunoSEQ multiplex PCR, and TCRdb's table has in-frame clones only and misses some. The sample holds more than 150,000 clones, approximately 84% seen once. The sequencing sample was made of PBMCs. These receptors originate from a man aged 50 or older in good health and CMV-seropositive. The CDR3 runs from the conserved cysteine through the conserved F or W. A D gene is named only where the DNA matches it firmly. A clone size is listed for some rows: how often the clone was seen (once, few, many), or a class if it is expanded.

NA	TRBV28	TRBD2	TRBJ2-3	CASSSISGRSDTQYF	TGTGCCAGCAGTTCCATCAGCGGGAGATCAGATACGCAGTATTTT
NA	TRBV18	NA	TRBJ1-2	CASSAGSNYGYTF	TGTGCCAGCTCCGCAGGGTCTAACTATGGCTACACCTTC
NA	TRBV5-4	NA	TRBJ2-3	CASSLGRQRTDTQYF	TGTGCCAGCAGCTTGGGAAGACAGCGCACAGATACGCAGTATTTT
NA	TRBV25-1	NA	TRBJ2-7	CASSPLGGRTYEQYF	TGTGCCAGCAGCCCTTTGGGGGGAAGAACCTACGAGCAGTACTTC
NA	TRBV9	NA	TRBJ1-1	CASSVSLVNTEAFF	TGTGCCAGCAGCGTCTCTCTCGTTAACACTGAAGCTTTCTTT
NA	TRBV6-1	NA	TRBJ1-4	CASILGGSNEKLFF	TGTGCCAGCATACTTGGCGGGTCGAATGAAAAACTGTTTTTT
NA	TRBV18	TRBD2	TRBJ2-7	CASSPSTSGSWEQYF	TGTGCCAGCTCACCATCCACTAGCGGGAGTTGGGAGCAGTACTTC
NA	TRBV4-2	NA	TRBJ1-4	CASSQSRDEKLFF	TGTGCCAGCAGCCAATCCCGGGATGAAAAACTGTTTTTT
NA	TRBV7-9	NA	TRBJ2-2	CASSLGDTGELFF	TGTGCCAGCAGCTTAGGAGACACCGGGGAGCTGTTTTTT
NA	TRBV9	TRBD1	TRBJ2-7	CASSPRADRATYEQYF	TGTGCCAGCAGCCCCCGAGCGGACAGGGCTACCTACGAGCAGTACTTC
NA	TRBV28	TRBD1	TRBJ1-1	CASSPQFIYGTANTEAFF	TGTGCCAGCAGCCCCCAATTTATATACGGGACAGCGAACACTGAAGCTTTCTTT
once	TRBV6-4	TRBD2	TRBJ2-1	CASSDSRLADEQFF	TGTGCCAGCAGTGACTCGAGACTAGCCGATGAGCAGTTCTTC
NA	TRBV29-1	TRBD2	TRBJ2-5	CSVGAGGAQETQYF	TGCAGCGTAGGGGCGGGGGGGGCCCAAGAGACCCAGTACTTC
NA	TRBV13	TRBD1	TRBJ1-6	CASSLETGPFPSPLHF	TGTGCCAGCAGCTTAGAGACAGGGCCCTTCCCGTCACCCCTCCACTTT
few	TRBV5-5	NA	TRBJ1-4	CASSNVLEREKLFF	TGTGCCAGCAGCAATGTCCTAGAAAGGGAAAAACTGTTTTTT
NA	TRBV6-1	NA	TRBJ2-1	CASSPGVFRYNEQFF	TGTGCCAGCAGTCCAGGGGTCTTTCGTTACAATGAGCAGTTCTTC
NA	TRBV29-1	NA	TRBJ1-5	CSVVVAGINQPQHF	TGCAGCGTTGTCGTGGCCGGGATAAATCAGCCCCAGCATTTT
NA	TRBV2	NA	TRBJ1-5	CASSVSGSGSQPQHF	TGTGCCAGCAGTGTTTCGGGGAGCGGGAGTCAGCCCCAGCATTTT